This entry describes one T cell receptor (beta chain). TCRdb used MiXCR to reprocess the 5' RACE reads, holding one entry per CDR3 protein. This sample yields roughly 250,000 distinct CDR3 sequences, of which 15% to 20% are seen a single time; roughly a fifth belongs to the top ten. This sample is part of a study of T-cell memory formation after mild COVID-19. CDR3 length: 17 residues. Trimming pared 4 bases from V and 0 bases from J, leaving 14 bases between. The germline V gene encodes CDR1 SGHRS and CDR2 YFSETQ. The sample taken for sequencing was PBMCs or a T cell subset sorted from them (not recorded which). The rearrangement joins TRBV5-1 to TRBJ2-6; either TRBD1 or TRBD2 may supply D (5 bases each). The sequence came from a young man who had mild COVID-19 (a few samples of this study predate the infection). Cell type and time point are not known. The CDR3 DNA reads TGCGCCAGCAGCCGTTACGGGGACCCCTCTGGGGCCAACGTCCTGACTTTC. The encoded protein is CASSRYGDPSGANVLTF.